This TCR beta chain was observed in a study of cytomegalovirus exposure and HLA in healthy donors. Findings and limits, study-wide: In an earlier analysis, about 87% or about 30%: the productive usage of most TCR beta V segments. Looking again later, the authors saw that most CMV-associated TCR beta chains seemed HLA-restricted.

PCR amplification relied on 60 Vbeta primers (plus 13 Jbeta primers). Generated by immunoSEQ multiplex PCR, the TCRdb table keeps only in-frame clones and is missing some. Among 130,000 or so clones listed, around 66% were seen once. Concerning this clone itself: Its antigen is as yet unknown.

Donors had nominal health at sampling but likely had unrecorded immune exposures. The V gene's germline CDR1 is LNHNV and CDR2 YYDKDF (reference sequence). The junction had 16 bases not matched to a gene; V was cut back by 5 bases and J by 7 bases. The CDR3 covers 16 residues. The TCR comes from a woman in her thirties or forties in good health and CMV-seropositive. The chain carries TRBV15 and TRBJ2-7; 8 nucleotides align to TRBD1. The sample taken for sequencing was PBMCs. The DNA of the CDR3 is TGTGCCACCAGCCATGGGGGGTCCAGGGGGCTCGGTGAGCAGTACTTC. It translates to CATSHGGSRGLGEQYF.